What follows are 21 T cell receptor beta chains derived from one specimen sequenced in a study of blood T cell repertoires in COVID-19. TCRdb's copy holds only in-frame clones and misses some; the assay was immunoSEQ multiplex PCR. This table holds approximately 260,000 clones, roughly 80% found once. The sequenced sample was PBMCs or T cells enriched from blood (not recorded which). The receptors originated from a man aged 50 or older who had recovered from COVID-19.

The V call is TRBV2, the J call TRBJ1-1; D call uncertain. Germline V gene lookup returns CDR1 SNHLY and CDR2 FYNNEI. CDR3 length: 15 amino acids. V dropped 6 bases and J dropped 4 bases, with 18 bases sitting between them. CDR3 protein: CASRRAGLGSTEAFF. The CDR3 DNA sequence: TGTGCCAGCAGGAGGGCTGGGCTTGGGAGCACTGAAGCTTTCTTT. The full variable domain, in which reference TRBV2 and TRBJ1-1 provide the parts outside the CDR3, is EPEVTQTPSHQVTQMGQEVILRCVPISNHLYFYWYRQILGQKVEFLVSFYNNEISEKSEIFDDQFSVERPDGSNFTLKIRSTKLEDSAMYFCASRRAGLGSTEAFFGQGTRLTVV.

There are a few counts of this clone. The chain joins TRBV6-2 or TRBV6-3 to TRBJ2-7; 8 positions match TRBD1. The CDR3 sequence is 12 residues long. V dropped 4 bases and J dropped 7; count of bases not matched to a gene: 3. The germline CDR1 and CDR2 sequences are MNHEY and SVGEGT. CDR3 in DNA: TGTGCCAGCAGTTGGACAGGGTGGGAGCAGTACTTC. This codes for CASSWTGWEQYF.

The chain uses TRBV5-4 and TRBJ2-7; 8 bases are a match to TRBD1. This CDR3 is built from 14 residues. V gave up 4 bases and J gave up 2 bases; unmatched junction bases: 5. The germline V gene encodes CDR1 SGHNT and CDR2 YYREEE (reference sequence). DNA of the CDR3: TGTGCCAGCAGCATGGGACAGGTAACCTACGAGCAGTACTTC. Its protein is CASSMGQVTYEQYF.

The count of this clone is one. The genes are TRBV7-9 and TRBJ2-3; 9 bases agree with TRBD2. Trimming took 4 bases from V and 3 from J; bases not matched to a gene: 5. The CDR3 length is 15 residues. The germline gives CDR1 SEHNR, CDR2 FQNEAQ (reference sequence). The chain's CDR3 is CASSSIAGVTDTQYF. Written as DNA, the CDR3 is TGTGCCAGCAGCTCCATAGCGGGGGTGACAGATACGCAGTATTTT. Looking up the rest from reference TRBV7-9 and TRBJ2-3 gives the full variable domain: DTGVSQNPRHKITKRGQNVTFRCDPISEHNRLYWYRQTLGQGPEFLTYFQNEAQLEKSRLLSDRFSAERPKGSFSTLEIQRTEQGDSAMYLCASSSIAGVTDTQYFGPGTRLTVL.

This chain joins TRBV18 and TRBJ1-6; TRBD1 is a possible D gene (5 bases). V was pared by 2 bases and J by 7 bases, with 12 bases between. The length of the CDR3 is 15 residues. Germline V gives CDR1 KGHSH, CDR2 LQKENI. CDR3 bases: TGTGCCAGCTCACCATTGGCGGGGGTCAATTCACCCCTCCACTTT. Encoded protein: CASSPLAGVNSPLHF.

The genes are TRBV4-2 and TRBJ2-1, with 10 bases fitting TRBD1. V shed 7 bases and J 9 bases; nucleotides not matched to a gene: 9. The CDR3 is 14 amino acids. The germline V gene has CDR1 LGHNA and CDR2 YNFKEQ. CDR3 amino acids: CASTPRTGGLEQFF. CDR3 sequence (DNA): TGTGCCAGCACCCCCCGGACAGGGGGGCTTGAGCAGTTCTTC.

V usage is TRBV5-1 and J usage is TRBJ1-5; tentative D call: TRBD1 (5 bases). From germline, CDR1 is SGHRS and CDR2 YFSETQ. This CDR3 spans 14 amino acids. V lost 0 bases to trimming and J lost 7 bases, with 11 bases between them. The CDR3 region has the DNA TGCGCCAGCAGCTTGGGCGGGGGGGACCAGCCCCAGCATTTT. Its protein is CASSLGGGDQPQHF.

CDR3 nucleotide sequence: TGTGCCAGCAGTGACTCGTTTCAGGGAGGGGCGGGTGAGCAGTTCTTC. It encodes CASSDSFQGGAGEQFF. V is TRBV6-4 and J is TRBJ2-1; 7 bases line up with TRBD2. Germline CDR1 and CDR2: MRHNA and SNTAGT. Trimming at V came to 0 bases and at J to 9 bases, leaving 11 bases not matched to a gene. The CDR3 loop spans 16 amino acids.

This rearrangement joins TRBV11-2 to TRBJ1-1; no definite D call. V lost 4 bases and J 1 base, leaving 10 bases between the germline ends. CDR3 length: 14 amino acids. Per germline, CDR1 SGHAT and CDR2 FQNNGV. CDR3 region: CASSSRFSNTEAFF. CDR3 nucleotides: TGTGCCAGCAGCTCCCGTTTTTCGAACACTGAAGCTTTCTTT.

V usage is TRBV29-1 and J usage is TRBJ2-6, with D maybe TRBD1 (5 bases). Deletions cut 5 bases from V and 0 bases from J, with 8 bases between. The CDR3 is 14 amino acids. Germline V lookup: CDR1 SQVTM, CDR2 ANQGSEA. The chain's CDR3 is CSVITGSGANVLTF. The CDR3 bases are TGCAGCGTTATTACAGGCTCTGGGGCCAACGTCCTGACTTTC.

This clone is a singleton in its sample. The chain uses TRBV5-5 and TRBJ1-6; a possible D gene is TRBD1 (5 bases). Per the germline V gene, CDR1 is SGHKS and CDR2 is YYEKEE (reference sequence). This CDR3 has 15 residues. V lost 9 bases to trimming and J lost 10 bases, with 23 bases between them. Written as DNA, the CDR3 is TGTGCCACCGCCCTGACGGCTAGGGGAGGGTCACCCCTCCACTTT. It encodes CATALTARGGSPLHF.

In DNA, the CDR3 is TGTGCCATCAGTGTGGCTAGCGGGAGTAGGAGGCAGTTCTTC. This encodes CAISVASGSRRQFF. The chain employs TRBV10-3 and TRBJ2-1, with TRBD2 matching 10 bases. CDR1 and CDR2 from the germline V gene are ENHRY and SYGVKD. The CDR3 runs to 14 residues. V dropped 4 bases and J dropped 12; count of bases not matched to a gene: 9.

V is TRBV7-9 and J is TRBJ1-2; possibly TRBD1 for D (6 bases). This CDR3 has 15 amino acids. V lost 5 bases, J lost 5 bases, and 18 bases lay in between. Germline CDR1 is SEHNR and CDR2 is FQNEAQ (reference sequence). DNA for the CDR3: TGTGCCAGCAGCCCACAGGAACAGGGACGGTATGGCTACACCTTC. This sequence encodes CASSPQEQGRYGYTF.

In nucleotides, the CDR3 is TGTGCCAGTAGTATTGGGACAAGAGTCTATGGCTACACCTTC. Protein product: CASSIGTRVYGYTF. The chain employs TRBV19 and TRBJ1-2; a possible D gene is TRBD1 (6 bases). CDR3 length: 14 residues. Germline V lookup: CDR1 LNHDA, CDR2 SQIVND (reference sequence). V was shortened by 3 bases and J by 4 bases, with 12 bases between the two germline ends.

This clone was detected only a few times. J is TRBJ2-7 and V is TRBV5-1; TRBD2 agrees at 7 bases. With V trimmed by 1 base and J by 3 bases, 4 bases remained unmatched. CDR1 and CDR2 from the germline V gene are SGHRS and YFSETQ. The CDR3 consists of 14 residues. The CDR3 sequence: CASSLTSDGYEQYF. The CDR3 DNA reads TGCGCCAGCAGCTTGACTAGCGATGGCTACGAGCAGTACTTC.

The CDR3 reads CASSPGDLFGTEAFF. In DNA form, the CDR3 reads TGTGCCAGCTCACCAGGCGACCTCTTCGGGACTGAAGCTTTCTTT. This chain uses TRBV18 with TRBJ1-1; D not certain. Trimming stripped 2 bases from V and 5 bases from J, with 15 bases between. Germline values: CDR1 KGHSH, CDR2 LQKENI. The CDR3 contains 15 residues.

This rearrangement joins TRBV4-2 to TRBJ1-2, with 8 bases aligning to TRBD1. Germline V gene sequence: CDR1 LGHNA, CDR2 YNFKEQ. The CDR3 runs 15 residues. V trimming: 1 base; J trimming: 7 bases; junction bases outside the gene matches: 8. CDR3: CASSQAWQGAGGYTF. The CDR3 nucleotides are TGTGCCAGCAGCCAAGCTTGGCAGGGGGCAGGTGGCTACACCTTC.

The V call is TRBV9, the J call TRBJ2-7; 9 bases agree with TRBD1. Germline V gene data show CDR1 as SGDLS and CDR2 as YYNGEE. The CDR3 is 15 amino acids. The ends lost 0 bases at V and 5 bases at J; junction bases unmatched: 6. CDR3 protein: CASSVEGQGDDEQYF. The DNA for the CDR3 is TGTGCCAGCAGCGTAGAGGGACAGGGAGACGACGAGCAGTACTTC.

This clone was counted between two and nine times. V usage is TRBV12-3 or TRBV12-4 and J usage is TRBJ2-1; 9 bases are a match to TRBD1. The CDR3 is made up of 13 amino acids. Trimming took 6 bases from V and 9 from J; bases not matched to a gene: 6. The CDR3 loop reads CASRYRGLSEQFF. The CDR3 DNA reads TGTGCCAGCAGATACAGGGGGCTAAGTGAGCAGTTCTTC.

This chain links TRBV27 with TRBJ2-7, with 8 bases that match TRBD2. Germline-derived CDR1 and CDR2 are MNHEY and SMNVEV (reference sequence). This CDR3 spans 14 amino acids. The trim removed 5 bases at V and 6 bases at J, leaving 9 bases unmatched. CDR3 DNA: TGTGCCAGCAGTATAGCCCTCAGCGGGAGCGAGCAGTACTTC. As protein: CASSIALSGSEQYF.

CDR3 sequence: CASSFRDRYYGYTF. The DNA of the CDR3 is TGTGCCAGTAGTTTCCGGGACAGGTACTATGGCTACACCTTC. This chain connects TRBV19 to TRBJ1-2, with 8 bases that match TRBD1. Trimming at V came to 5 bases and at J to 3 bases, leaving 5 bases not matched to a gene. The germline V gene encodes CDR1 LNHDA and CDR2 SQIVND (reference sequence). The CDR3 runs to 14 residues.